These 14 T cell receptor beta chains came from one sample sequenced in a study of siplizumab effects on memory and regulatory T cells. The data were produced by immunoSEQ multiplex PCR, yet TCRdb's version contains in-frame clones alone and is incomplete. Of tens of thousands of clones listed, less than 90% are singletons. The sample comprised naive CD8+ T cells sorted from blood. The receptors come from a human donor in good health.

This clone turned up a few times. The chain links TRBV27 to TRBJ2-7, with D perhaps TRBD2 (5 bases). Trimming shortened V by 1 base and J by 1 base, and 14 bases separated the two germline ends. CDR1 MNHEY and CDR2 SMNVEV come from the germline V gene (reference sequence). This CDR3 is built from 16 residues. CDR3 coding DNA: TGTGCCAGCAGTTTATTAGTCGGACGGGAATCCTACGAGCAGTACTTC. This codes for CASSLLVGRESYEQYF.

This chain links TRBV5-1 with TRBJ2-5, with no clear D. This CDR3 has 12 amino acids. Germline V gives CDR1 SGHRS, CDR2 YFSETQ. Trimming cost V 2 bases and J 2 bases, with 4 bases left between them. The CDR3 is CASSFEQETQYF. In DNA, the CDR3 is TGCGCCAGCAGCTTCGAGCAAGAGACCCAGTACTTC.

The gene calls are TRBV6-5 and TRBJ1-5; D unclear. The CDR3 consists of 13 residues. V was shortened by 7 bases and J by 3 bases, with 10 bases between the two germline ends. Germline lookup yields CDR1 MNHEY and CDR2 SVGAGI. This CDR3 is CASKAGSNQPQHF. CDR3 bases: TGTGCCAGCAAGGCAGGTTCCAATCAGCCCCAGCATTTT.

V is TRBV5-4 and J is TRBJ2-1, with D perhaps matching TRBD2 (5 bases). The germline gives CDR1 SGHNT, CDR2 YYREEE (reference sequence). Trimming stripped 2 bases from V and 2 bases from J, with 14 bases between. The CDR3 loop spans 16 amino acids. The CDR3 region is CASSLNGLSPYNEQFF. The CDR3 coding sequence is TGTGCCAGCAGCTTAAACGGACTTAGTCCCTACAATGAGCAGTTCTTC.

The chain's CDR3 is CASSPPTRYEQYF. The CDR3 nucleotides are TGTGCCAGCAGCCCGCCGACTAGATACGAGCAGTACTTC. The chain joins TRBV11-2 to TRBJ2-7; D may be TRBD2 (6 bases). V gave up 5 bases and J gave up 4 bases, with 12 bases separating them. This CDR3 is 13 amino acids long. CDR1 and CDR2 from the germline V gene are SGHAT and FQNNGV.

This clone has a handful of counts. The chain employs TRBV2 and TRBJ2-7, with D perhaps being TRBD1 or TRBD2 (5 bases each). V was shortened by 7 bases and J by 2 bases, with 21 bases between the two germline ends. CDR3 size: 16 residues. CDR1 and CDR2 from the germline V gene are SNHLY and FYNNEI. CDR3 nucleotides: TGTGCCAGCATCACCCTGCGTCGGGACGGAACCTACGAGCAGTACTTC. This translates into CASITLRRDGTYEQYF.

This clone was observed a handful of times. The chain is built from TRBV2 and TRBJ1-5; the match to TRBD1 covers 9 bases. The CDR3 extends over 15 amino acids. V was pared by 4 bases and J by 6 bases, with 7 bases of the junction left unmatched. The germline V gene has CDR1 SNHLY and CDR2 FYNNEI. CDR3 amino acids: CASSAPGQGGQPQHF. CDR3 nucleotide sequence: TGTGCCAGCAGTGCACCGGGACAGGGTGGTCAGCCCCAGCATTTT.

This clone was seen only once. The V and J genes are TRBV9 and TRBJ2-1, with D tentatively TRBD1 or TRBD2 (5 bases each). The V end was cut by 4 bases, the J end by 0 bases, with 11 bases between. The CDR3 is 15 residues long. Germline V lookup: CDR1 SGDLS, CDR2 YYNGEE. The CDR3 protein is CASSLGTSSYNEQFF. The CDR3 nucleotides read TGTGCCAGCAGCCTCGGGACCTCCTCCTACAATGAGCAGTTCTTC.

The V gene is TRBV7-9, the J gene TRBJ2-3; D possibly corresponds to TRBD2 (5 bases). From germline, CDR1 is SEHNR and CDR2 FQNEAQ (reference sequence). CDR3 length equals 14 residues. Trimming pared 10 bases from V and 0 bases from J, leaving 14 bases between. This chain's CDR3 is CAKSERSSTDTQYF. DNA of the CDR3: TGTGCCAAGTCAGAGCGGTCTAGCACAGATACGCAGTATTTT.

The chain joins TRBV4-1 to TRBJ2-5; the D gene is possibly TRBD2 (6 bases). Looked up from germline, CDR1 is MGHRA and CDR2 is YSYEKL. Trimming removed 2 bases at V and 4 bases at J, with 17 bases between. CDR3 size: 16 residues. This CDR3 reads CASSQLSAGGRETQYF. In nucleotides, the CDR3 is TGCGCCAGCAGCCAATTGTCCGCCGGGGGTAGAGAGACCCAGTACTTC.

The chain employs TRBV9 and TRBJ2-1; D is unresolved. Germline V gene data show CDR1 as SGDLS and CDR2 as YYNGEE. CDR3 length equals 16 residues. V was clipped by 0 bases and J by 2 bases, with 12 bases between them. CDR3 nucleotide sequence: TGTGCCAGCAGCGTAGCATCCTCTGGGGCCTACAATGAGCAGTTCTTC. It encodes CASSVASSGAYNEQFF.

The CDR3 reads CASSLARGSYNEQFF. The CDR3 DNA reads as TGTGCCAGCAGCTTAGCCCGAGGGTCCTACAATGAGCAGTTCTTC. This chain joins TRBV7-9 and TRBJ2-1, with D tentatively TRBD2 (5 bases). V was pared by 0 bases and J by 1 base, with 7 bases between. The germline V gene encodes CDR1 SEHNR and CDR2 FQNEAQ (reference sequence). This CDR3 comprises 15 residues.

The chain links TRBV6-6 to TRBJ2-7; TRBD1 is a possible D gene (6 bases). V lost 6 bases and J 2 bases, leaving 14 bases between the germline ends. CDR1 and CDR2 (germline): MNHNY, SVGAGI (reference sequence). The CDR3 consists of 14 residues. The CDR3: CASSPGHGPYEQYF. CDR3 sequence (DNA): TGTGCCAGCAGCCCGGGACACGGCCCCTACGAGCAGTACTTC.

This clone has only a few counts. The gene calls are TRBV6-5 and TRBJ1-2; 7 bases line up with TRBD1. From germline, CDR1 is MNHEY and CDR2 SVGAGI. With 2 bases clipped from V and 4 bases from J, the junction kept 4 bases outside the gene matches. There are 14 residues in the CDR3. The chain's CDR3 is CASSYLGQPYGYTF. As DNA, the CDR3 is TGTGCCAGCAGTTACCTGGGACAGCCCTATGGCTACACCTTC.